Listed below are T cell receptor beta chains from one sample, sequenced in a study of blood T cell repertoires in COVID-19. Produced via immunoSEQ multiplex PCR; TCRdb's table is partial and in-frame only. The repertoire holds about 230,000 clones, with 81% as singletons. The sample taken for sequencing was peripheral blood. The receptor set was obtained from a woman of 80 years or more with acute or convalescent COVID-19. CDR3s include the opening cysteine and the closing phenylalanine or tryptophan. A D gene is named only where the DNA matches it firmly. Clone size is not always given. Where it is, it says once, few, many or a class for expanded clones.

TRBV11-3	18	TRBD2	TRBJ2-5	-	CASSEEKPERGGEETQYF	TGTGCCAGCAGCGAAGAGAAACCCGAGCGGGGAGGGGAAGAGACCCAGTACTTC
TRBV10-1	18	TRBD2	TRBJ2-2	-	CASSDISGRAGNTGELFF	TGCGCCAGCAGTGATATTAGCGGGAGGGCAGGGAACACCGGGGAGCTGTTTTTT
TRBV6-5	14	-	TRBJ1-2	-	CASTRSSHRGGYTF	TGTGCCAGCACCAGGTCCAGCCACCGGGGTGGCTACACCTTC
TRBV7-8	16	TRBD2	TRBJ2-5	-	CASSLGAGGNQETQYF	TGTGCCAGCAGCTTAGGTGCGGGGGGGAACCAAGAGACCCAGTACTTC
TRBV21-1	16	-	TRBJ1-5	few	CASGRRHIDSNQPQHF	TGTGCCAGCGGTCGGAGGCACATAGATAGCAATCAGCCCCAGCATTTT
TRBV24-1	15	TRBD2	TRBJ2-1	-	CATSPSGRSVNEQFF	TGTGCCACCAGCCCTAGCGGGAGGTCGGTCAATGAGCAGTTCTTC
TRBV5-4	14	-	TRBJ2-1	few	CASSLSAVLNEQFF	TGTGCCAGCAGCTTGTCGGCGGTTCTAAATGAGCAGTTCTTC
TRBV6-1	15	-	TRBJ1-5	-	CASSEFGVSNQPQHF	TGTGCCAGCAGTGAATTCGGGGTTAGCAATCAGCCCCAGCATTTT
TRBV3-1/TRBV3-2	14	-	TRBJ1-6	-	CATGDSSYNSPLHF	TGTGCCACCGGGGATTCTAGCTATAATTCACCCCTCCACTTT
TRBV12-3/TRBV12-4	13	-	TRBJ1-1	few	CASSFGRDTEAFF	TGTGCCAGCAGTTTCGGCCGGGACACTGAAGCTTTCTTT
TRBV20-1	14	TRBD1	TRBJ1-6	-	CSASIGQGARTLHF	TGCAGTGCTAGTATAGGACAGGGGGCGCGGACCCTCCACTTT
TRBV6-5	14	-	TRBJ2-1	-	CASSYRRTYNEQFF	TGTGCCAGCAGTTACCGCAGAACCTACAATGAGCAGTTCTTC
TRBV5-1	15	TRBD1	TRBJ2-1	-	CASSLVQGSYNEQFF	TGCGCCAGCAGCTTGGTACAGGGGTCCTACAATGAGCAGTTCTTC
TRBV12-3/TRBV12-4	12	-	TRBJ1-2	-	CASSTRDRPPTF	TGTGCCAGCAGTACGCGGGACCGTCCCCCCACCTTC
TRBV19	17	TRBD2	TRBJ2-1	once	CASSPLASGLSYNEQFF	TGTGCCAGTAGTCCCCTGGCTAGCGGCCTCTCCTACAATGAGCAGTTCTTC
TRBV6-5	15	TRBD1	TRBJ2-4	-	CASSYGTGGENIQYF	TGTGCCAGCAGTTACGGCACAGGGGGCGAAAACATTCAGTACTTC
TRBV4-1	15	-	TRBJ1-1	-	CASSHPDRSDAEAFF	TGCGCCAGCAGCCACCCCGACAGGTCCGACGCTGAAGCTTTCTTT
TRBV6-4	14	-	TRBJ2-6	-	CASSGRVGANVLTF	TGTGCCAGCAGTGGGAGGGTTGGGGCCAACGTCCTGACTTTC
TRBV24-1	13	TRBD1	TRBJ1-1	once	CATSDNRGSEAFF	TGTGCCACCAGTGATAACAGGGGGTCCGAAGCTTTCTTT
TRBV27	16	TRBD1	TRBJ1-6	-	CASSPRPGQPNSPLHF	TGTGCCAGCAGTCCCCGCCCGGGACAGCCTAATTCACCCCTCCACTTT
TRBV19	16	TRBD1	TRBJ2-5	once	CASSPRDRGISGTQYF	TGTGCCAGTAGTCCCCGGGACAGGGGGATCTCAGGGACCCAGTACTTC
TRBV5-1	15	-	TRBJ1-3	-	CASSLDGGAGNTIYF	TGCGCCAGCAGCTTGGACGGGGGTGCTGGAAACACCATATATTTT
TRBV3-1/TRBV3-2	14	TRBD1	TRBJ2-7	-	CASSRDRAQGEQYF	TGTGCCAGCAGCCGGGACAGGGCCCAAGGAGAGCAGTACTTC
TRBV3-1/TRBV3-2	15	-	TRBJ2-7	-	CASSQDHWTGYEQYF	TGTGCCAGCAGCCAAGATCACTGGACTGGCTACGAGCAGTACTTC
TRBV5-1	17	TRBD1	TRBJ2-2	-	CASSPHRGQGAAGELFF	TGCGCCAGCAGCCCCCACAGAGGACAGGGGGCTGCCGGGGAGCTGTTTTTT
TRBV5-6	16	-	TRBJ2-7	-	CASSLAYRPLFDEQYF	TGTGCCAGCAGCTTGGCTTACAGGCCTTTGTTCGACGAGCAGTACTTC
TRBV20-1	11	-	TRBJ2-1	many	CSASTASGPFF	TGCAGTGCTTCGACAGCGTCGGGTCCGTTCTTC
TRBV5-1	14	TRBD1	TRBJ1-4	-	CASKRDSYNEKLFF	TGCGCCAGCAAAAGGGACAGCTATAATGAAAAACTGTTTTTT
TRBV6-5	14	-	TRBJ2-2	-	CASREGGNLGELFF	TGTGCCAGCAGGGAGGGGGGGAACCTCGGGGAGCTGTTTTTT
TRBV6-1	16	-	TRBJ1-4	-	CASSENQADLGEKLFF	TGTGCCAGCAGTGAAAACCAGGCAGATCTGGGTGAAAAACTGTTTTTT
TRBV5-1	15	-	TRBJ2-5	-	CASRPQGFGQETQYF	TGCGCCAGCAGGCCACAGGGTTTTGGCCAAGAGACCCAGTACTTC
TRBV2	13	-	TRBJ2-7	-	CASSRNTGSEQYF	TGTGCCAGCAGTAGGAATACAGGGAGTGAGCAGTACTTC
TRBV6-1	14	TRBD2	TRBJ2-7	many	CASSEPGLANEQYF	TGTGCCAGCAGTGAACCGGGACTAGCAAACGAGCAGTACTTC
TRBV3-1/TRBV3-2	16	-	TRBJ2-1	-	CASSQALGDFYNEQFF	TGTGCCAGCAGCCAAGCCCTGGGGGACTTCTACAATGAGCAGTTCTTC
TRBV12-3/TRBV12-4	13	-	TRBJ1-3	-	CASSGGSGNTIYF	TGTGCCAGCAGCGGGGGTTCTGGAAACACCATATATTTT
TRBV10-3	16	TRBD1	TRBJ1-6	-	CAIRRGQGDGDSPLHF	TGTGCCATCAGGAGGGGACAGGGGGATGGTGATTCACCCCTCCACTTT
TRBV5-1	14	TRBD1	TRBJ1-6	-	CASSPNRGNSPLHF	TGCGCCAGCAGCCCCAACAGGGGTAATTCACCCCTCCACTTT
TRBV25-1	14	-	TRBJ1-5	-	CASSDWSGNQPQHF	TGTGCCAGCAGTGATTGGTCAGGCAATCAGCCCCAGCATTTT